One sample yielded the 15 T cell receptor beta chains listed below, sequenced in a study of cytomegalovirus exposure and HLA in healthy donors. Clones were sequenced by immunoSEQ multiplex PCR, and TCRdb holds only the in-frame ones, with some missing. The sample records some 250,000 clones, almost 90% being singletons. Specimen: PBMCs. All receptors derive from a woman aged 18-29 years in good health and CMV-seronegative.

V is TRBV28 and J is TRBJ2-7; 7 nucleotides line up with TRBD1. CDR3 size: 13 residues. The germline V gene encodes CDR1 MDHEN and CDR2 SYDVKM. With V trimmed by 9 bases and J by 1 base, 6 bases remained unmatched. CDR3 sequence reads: CASNRGRSYEQYV. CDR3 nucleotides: TGTGCCAGTAACAGGGGAAGATCCTACGAGCAGTACGTC.

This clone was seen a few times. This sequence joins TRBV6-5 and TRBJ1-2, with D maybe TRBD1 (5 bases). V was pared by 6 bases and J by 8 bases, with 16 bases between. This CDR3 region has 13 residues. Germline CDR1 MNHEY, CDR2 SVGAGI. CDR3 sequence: CASRKGSNRGYTF. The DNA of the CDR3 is TGTGCCAGCAGAAAGGGATCCAACAGGGGCTACACCTTC.

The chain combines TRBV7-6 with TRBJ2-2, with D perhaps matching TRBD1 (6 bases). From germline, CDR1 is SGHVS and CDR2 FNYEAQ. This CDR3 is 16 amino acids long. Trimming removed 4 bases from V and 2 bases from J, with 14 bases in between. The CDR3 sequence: CASSSGHNLNTGELFF. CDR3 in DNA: TGTGCCAGCAGCTCGGGACACAACTTAAACACCGGGGAGCTGTTTTTT.

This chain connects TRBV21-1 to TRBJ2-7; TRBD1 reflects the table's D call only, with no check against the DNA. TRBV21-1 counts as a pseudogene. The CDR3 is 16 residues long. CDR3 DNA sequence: TGTGCCAGCAGAGTCCGGGACAGGGGAATCCCCTACGAGCAGTACGTC. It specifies CASRVRDRGIPYEQYV.

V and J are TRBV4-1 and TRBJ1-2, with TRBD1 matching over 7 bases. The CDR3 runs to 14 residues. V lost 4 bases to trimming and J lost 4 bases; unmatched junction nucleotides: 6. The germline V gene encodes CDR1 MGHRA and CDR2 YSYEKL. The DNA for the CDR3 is TGCGCCAGCAGCCGGGGGACAGACTCCTATGGCTACACCTTC. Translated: CASSRGTDSYGYTF.

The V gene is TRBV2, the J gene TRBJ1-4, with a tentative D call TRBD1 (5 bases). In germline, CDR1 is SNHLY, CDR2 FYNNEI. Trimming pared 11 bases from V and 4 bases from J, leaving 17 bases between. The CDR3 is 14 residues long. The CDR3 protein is CAGASRGINEKLFF. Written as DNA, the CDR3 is TGTGCCGGAGCTAGTCGGGGGATTAATGAAAAACTGTTTTTT.

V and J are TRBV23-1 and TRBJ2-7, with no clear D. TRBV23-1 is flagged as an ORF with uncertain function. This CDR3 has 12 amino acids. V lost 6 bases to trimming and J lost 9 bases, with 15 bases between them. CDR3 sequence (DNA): TGCGCCAGCAGCTCCGTAGATGTTGGGCAGTACGTC. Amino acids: CASSSVDVGQYV.

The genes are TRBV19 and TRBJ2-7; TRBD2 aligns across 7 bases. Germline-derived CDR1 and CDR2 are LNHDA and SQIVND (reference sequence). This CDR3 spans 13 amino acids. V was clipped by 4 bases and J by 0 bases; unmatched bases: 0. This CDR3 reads CASSRGGSYEQYF. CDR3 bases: TGTGCCAGTAGTAGGGGGGGCTCCTACGAGCAGTACTTC.

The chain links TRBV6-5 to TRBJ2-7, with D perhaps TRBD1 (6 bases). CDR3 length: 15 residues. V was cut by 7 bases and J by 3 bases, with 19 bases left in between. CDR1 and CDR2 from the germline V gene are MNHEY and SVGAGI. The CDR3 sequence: CASILGQSHLYEQYF. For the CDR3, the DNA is TGTGCCAGCATTCTCGGACAGTCCCATCTCTACGAGCAGTACTTC.

The CDR3 DNA is TGTGCCAGCAGCCTGAAAATCGGACAGGGCTCCATTGGCTACACCTTC. This gives the protein CASSLKIGQGSIGYTF. The rearrangement links TRBV11-2 to TRBJ1-2; 8 nucleotides agree with TRBD1. The CDR3 length is 16 residues. Germline V lookup: CDR1 SGHAT, CDR2 FQNNGV. V shed 5 bases and J 7 bases; nucleotides not matched to a gene: 15.

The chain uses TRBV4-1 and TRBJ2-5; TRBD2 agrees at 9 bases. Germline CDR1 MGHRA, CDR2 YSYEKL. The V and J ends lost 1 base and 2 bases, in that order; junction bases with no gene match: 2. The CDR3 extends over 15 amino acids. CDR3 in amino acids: CASSQGSGGQETQYF. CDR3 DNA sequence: TGCGCCAGCAGCCAAGGTAGCGGGGGACAAGAGACCCAGTACTTC.

The CDR3 DNA reads TGTGCCAGCAGTGCGGGGATCGGGGAAAAACTGTTTTTT. The encoded protein is CASSAGIGEKLFF. The chain joins TRBV4-2 to TRBJ1-4; D not certain. Germline V gene lookup returns CDR1 LGHNA and CDR2 YNFKEQ. V shed 6 bases and J shed 8 bases, with 13 bases lying between them. This CDR3 spans 13 amino acids.

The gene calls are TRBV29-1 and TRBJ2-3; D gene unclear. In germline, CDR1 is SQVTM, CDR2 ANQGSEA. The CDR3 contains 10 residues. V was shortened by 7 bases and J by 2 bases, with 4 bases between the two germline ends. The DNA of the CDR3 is TGCAGCGCAAACACAGATACGCAGTATTTT. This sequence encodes CSANTDTQYF.

The CDR3 DNA reads TGTGCCAGCAGCTATGGACAGGGAGCTTTCTTT. Its translation: CASSYGQGAFF. The chain employs TRBV5-6 and TRBJ1-1; the match to TRBD1 covers 8 bases. V lost 3 bases, J lost 10 bases, and 2 bases stayed unmatched. Germline assignment: CDR1 SGHDT and CDR2 YYEEEE. The CDR3 spans 11 residues.

Here the CDR3 DNA reads TGTGCCAGCAGTGCCCTTACAGGATATGAGCAGTTCTTC. It specifies CASSALTGYEQFF. V gene TRBV6-1 combines with J gene TRBJ2-1; perhaps TRBD1 as D (5 bases). Germline V gene data show CDR1 as MNHNS and CDR2 as SASEGT. CDR3 length: 13 residues. The V end lost 4 bases, the J end lost 8 bases, and 12 bases lay between the germline ends.